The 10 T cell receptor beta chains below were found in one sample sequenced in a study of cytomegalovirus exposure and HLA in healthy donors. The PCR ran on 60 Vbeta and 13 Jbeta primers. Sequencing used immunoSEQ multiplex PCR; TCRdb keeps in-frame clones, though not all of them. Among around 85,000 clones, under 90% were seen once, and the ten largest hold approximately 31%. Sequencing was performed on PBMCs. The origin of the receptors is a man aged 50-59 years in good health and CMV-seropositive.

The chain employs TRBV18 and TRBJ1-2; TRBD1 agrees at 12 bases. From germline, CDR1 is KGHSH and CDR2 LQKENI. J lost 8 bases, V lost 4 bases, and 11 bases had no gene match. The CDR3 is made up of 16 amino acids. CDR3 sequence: CASSLGVGTGGEGYTF. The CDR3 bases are TGTGCCAGCTCACTCGGCGTGGGGACAGGGGGCGAGGGCTACACCTTC.

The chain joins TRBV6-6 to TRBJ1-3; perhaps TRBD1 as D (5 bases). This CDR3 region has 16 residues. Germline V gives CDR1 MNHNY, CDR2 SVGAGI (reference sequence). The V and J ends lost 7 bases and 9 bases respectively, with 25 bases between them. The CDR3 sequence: CASTSRVTVGSATIYF. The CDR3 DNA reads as TGTGCCAGCACCAGCCGGGTGACAGTGGGGTCGGCCACCATATATTTT.

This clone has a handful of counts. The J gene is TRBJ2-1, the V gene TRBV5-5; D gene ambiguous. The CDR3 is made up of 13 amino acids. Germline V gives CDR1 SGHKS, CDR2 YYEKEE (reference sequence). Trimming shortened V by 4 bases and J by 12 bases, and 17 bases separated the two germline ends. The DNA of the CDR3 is TGTGCCAGCAGCCAGTTGCGGCTTGGCGGGCAGTTCTTC. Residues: CASSQLRLGGQFF.

The CDR3 nucleotides read TGCGCCAGCAGATGGGACAGGGGCCCTGGGGCCAACGTCCTGACTTTC. Encoded protein: CASRWDRGPGANVLTF. The chain is built from TRBV10-1 and TRBJ2-6; 10 bases are a match to TRBD1. Germline lookup yields CDR1 WNHNN and CDR2 SYGVQD (reference sequence). The junction had 4 bases not matched to a gene; V was cut back by 6 bases and J by 2 bases. The CDR3 totals 16 residues.

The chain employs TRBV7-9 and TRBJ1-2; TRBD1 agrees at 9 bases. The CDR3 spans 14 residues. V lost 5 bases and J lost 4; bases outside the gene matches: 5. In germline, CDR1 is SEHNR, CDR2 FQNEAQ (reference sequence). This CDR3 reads CASSKDRGLYGYTF. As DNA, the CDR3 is TGTGCCAGCAGCAAGGACAGGGGACTCTATGGCTACACCTTC.

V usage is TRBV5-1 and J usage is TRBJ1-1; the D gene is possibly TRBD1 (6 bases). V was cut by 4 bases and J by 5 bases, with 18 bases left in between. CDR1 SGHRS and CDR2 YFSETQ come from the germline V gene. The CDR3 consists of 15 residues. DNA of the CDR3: TGCGCCAGCAGCAATGCAGGGGTGGGGTCGACTGAAGCTTTCTTT. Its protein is CASSNAGVGSTEAFF. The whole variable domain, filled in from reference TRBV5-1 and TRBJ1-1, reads KAGVTQTPRYLIKTRGQQVTLSCSPISGHRSVSWYQQTPGQGLQFLFEYFSETQRNKGNFPGRFSGRQFSNSRSEMNVSTLELGDSALYLCASSNAGVGSTEAFFGQGTRLTVV.

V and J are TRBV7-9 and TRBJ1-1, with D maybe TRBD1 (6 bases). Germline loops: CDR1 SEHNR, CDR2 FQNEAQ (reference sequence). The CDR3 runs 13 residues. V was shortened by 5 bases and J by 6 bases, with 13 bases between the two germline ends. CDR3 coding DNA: TGTGCCAGCAGCCCACGGGGGGGCGCTGAAGCTTTCTTT. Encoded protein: CASSPRGGAEAFF.

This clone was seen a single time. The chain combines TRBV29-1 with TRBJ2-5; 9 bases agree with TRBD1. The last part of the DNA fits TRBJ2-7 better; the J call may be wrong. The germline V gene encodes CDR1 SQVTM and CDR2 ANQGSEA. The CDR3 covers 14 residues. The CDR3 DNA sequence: TGCAGCGTTGACGGACAGGGGACTGGGTACGAGCAGTACTTC. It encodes CSVDGQGTGYEQYF.

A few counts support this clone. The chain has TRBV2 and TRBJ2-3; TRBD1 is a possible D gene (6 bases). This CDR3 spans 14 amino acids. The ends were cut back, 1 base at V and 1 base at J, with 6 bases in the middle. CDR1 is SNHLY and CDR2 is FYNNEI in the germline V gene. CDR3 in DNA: TGTGCCAGCAGTGAAGACAGGGGCACAGATACGCAGTATTTT. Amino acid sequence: CASSEDRGTDTQYF.

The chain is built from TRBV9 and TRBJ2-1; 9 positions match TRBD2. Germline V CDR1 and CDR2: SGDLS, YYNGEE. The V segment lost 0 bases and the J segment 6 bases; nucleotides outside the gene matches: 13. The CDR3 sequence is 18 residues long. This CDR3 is CASSVVPTGGLARNEQFF. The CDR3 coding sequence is TGTGCCAGCAGCGTAGTCCCGACGGGCGGACTAGCGCGCAATGAGCAGTTCTTC.